This T cell receptor (beta chain) stems from a study of T cell responses to AZD1222 COVID-19 vaccine. Whole-study findings and limits: Females outnumbered males among donors, who were mostly white British; clonal diversity was possibly underestimated. Spike-specific TCR breadth rose after two AZD1222 doses, and depth rose as well.

Worth noting for this clone: Its matching antigen is unknown.

The CDR3 totals 14 residues. The V end lost 4 bases, the J end lost 1 base, and 9 bases lay between the germline ends. The germline CDR1 and CDR2 sequences are SGHDT and YYEEEE. The data were produced by immunoSEQ multiplex PCR, yet TCRdb's version contains in-frame clones alone and is incomplete. This sample has under 140,000 clones, with roughly 89% found just once. The sequence was collected from an adult who received the AZD1222 COVID-19 vaccine. This specimen consisted of peripheral blood, obtained 28 days after the second AZD1222 dose. The V and J genes are TRBV5-6 and TRBJ1-5; D not resolved. For the CDR3, the DNA is TGTGCCAGCAGCCGGGGTGGGAGCAATCAGCCCCAGCATTTT. Amino acids: CASSRGGSNQPQHF.